One and the same sample provided the 10 T cell receptor beta chains below, sequenced in a study of blood T cell repertoires in COVID-19. The repertoire was sequenced with immunoSEQ multiplex PCR; TCRdb's copy has only in-frame clones and lacks some. The sample holds roughly 100,000 clones, around 80% seen once. Material: peripheral blood. The receptor set was obtained from a woman aged 60-75 years with acute or convalescent COVID-19.

V and J are TRBV2 and TRBJ2-6, with D possibly TRBD1 on 6 matching bases. CDR3 size: 15 residues. Trimming removed 2 bases at V and 4 bases at J, with 9 bases between. Germline CDR1 is SNHLY and CDR2 is FYNNEI. The chain's CDR3 is CASSELGQGANVLTF. The DNA for the CDR3 is TGTGCCAGCAGTGAACTAGGACAGGGGGCCAACGTCCTGACTTTC.

The rearrangement uses TRBV7-2 and TRBJ2-2, with TRBD2 identical over 7 bases. CDR3 size: 16 residues. J lost 7 bases, V lost 1 base, and 9 bases had no gene match. Germline V lookup: CDR1 SGHTA, CDR2 FQGNSA. In nucleotides, the CDR3 is TGTGCCAGCAGCTTAGATCCGGCGGGGGAGCACGGGGAGCTGTTTTTT. Its translation: CASSLDPAGEHGELFF.

The chain joins TRBV9 to TRBJ1-6; D is ambiguous. The CDR3 is 17 residues long. Per germline, CDR1 SGDLS and CDR2 YYNGEE. The V gene lost 3 bases and the J gene lost 2 bases, with 15 bases spanning the gap. The CDR3 loop reads CASSGYAGETYNSPLHF. The CDR3 nucleotides are TGTGCCAGCAGCGGGTATGCCGGGGAAACCTATAATTCACCCCTCCACTTT.

This clone was recorded once. The chain uses TRBV5-6 and TRBJ2-1; TRBD2 is a possible D gene (7 bases). The germline V and J ends were trimmed by 4 bases and 5 bases, with 13 bases remaining between them. CDR1 is SGHDT, CDR2 YYEEEE, per germline. The CDR3 has 14 residues. The CDR3 loop is CASSGGALHNEQFF. The CDR3 bases are TGTGCCAGCAGCGGGGGGGCTCTGCACAATGAGCAGTTCTTC.

This chain connects TRBV6-6 to TRBJ2-4; 10 nucleotides line up with TRBD1. CDR3 length: 14 amino acids. The J segment lost 9 bases and the V segment lost 1 base, leaving 3 bases of the junction unmatched. CDR1 and CDR2 (germline): MNHNY, SVGAGI (reference sequence). CDR3 protein: CASSYLTGGTIQYF. The CDR3 DNA reads TGTGCCAGCAGTTACTTGACAGGGGGCACCATTCAGTACTTC.

The chain joins TRBV5-5 to TRBJ1-1, with D possibly matching TRBD1 (5 bases). V lost 5 bases to trimming and J lost 3 bases, with 11 bases between them. The CDR3 has 13 amino acids. From germline, CDR1 is SGHKS and CDR2 YYEKEE (reference sequence). The CDR3 spells CASRSRADTEAFF. CDR3 coding DNA: TGTGCCAGCAGGTCCAGGGCGGACACTGAAGCTTTCTTT.

This clone was seen only once. This chain links TRBV2 with TRBJ1-2; D call uncertain. Germline CDR1 is SNHLY and CDR2 is FYNNEI. The CDR3 consists of 15 residues. V was clipped by 3 bases and J by 1 base, with 12 bases between them. In DNA, the CDR3 is TGTGCCAGCAGTGAGAGCCAGGCCCTTAACTATGGCTACACCTTC. This translates into CASSESQALNYGYTF.

This sequence joins TRBV24-1 and TRBJ1-2, with TRBD1 matching 7 bases. The germline CDR1 and CDR2 sequences are KGHDR and SFDVKD. The CDR3 sequence is 18 residues long. The trim removed 0 bases at V and 0 bases at J, leaving 9 bases unmatched. The CDR3 DNA is TGTGCCACCAGTGATTTGGGGGGACAGAAACATCCTAACTATGGCTACACCTTC. Translating it yields CATSDLGGQKHPNYGYTF.

The rearrangement links TRBV5-1 to TRBJ2-1; TRBD1 matches 7 bases. Per germline, CDR1 SGHRS and CDR2 YFSETQ. The V and J ends lost 3 bases and 9 bases, in that order; junction bases with no gene match: 12. There are 15 residues in the CDR3. For the CDR3, the DNA is TGCGCCAGCAGCTGGACAGGTGGAAGGTCAGGTGAGCAGTTCTTC. Translating it yields CASSWTGGRSGEQFF.

The genes are TRBV3-1 (or the pseudogene TRBV3-2) and TRBJ2-3, with 8 positions matching TRBD2. Germline assignment: CDR1 LGHDT and CDR2 YNNKEL (reference sequence). The ends lost 3 bases at V and 5 bases at J; junction bases unmatched: 4. This CDR3 spans 14 amino acids. CDR3 nucleotides: TGTGCCAGCAGCCAGGTTCTAGCGGGAGATACGCAGTATTTT. Translation: CASSQVLAGDTQYF.